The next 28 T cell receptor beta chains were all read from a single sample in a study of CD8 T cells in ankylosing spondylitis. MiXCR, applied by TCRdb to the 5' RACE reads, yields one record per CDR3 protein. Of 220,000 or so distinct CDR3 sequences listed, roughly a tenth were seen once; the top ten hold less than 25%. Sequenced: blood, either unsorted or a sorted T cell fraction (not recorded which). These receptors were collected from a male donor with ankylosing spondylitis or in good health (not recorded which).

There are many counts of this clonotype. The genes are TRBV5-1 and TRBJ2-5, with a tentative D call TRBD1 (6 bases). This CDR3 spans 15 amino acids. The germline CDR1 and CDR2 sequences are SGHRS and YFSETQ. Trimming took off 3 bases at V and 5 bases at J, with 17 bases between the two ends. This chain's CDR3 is CASSYHEDSQETQYF. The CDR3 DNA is TGCGCCAGCAGCTACCATGAGGACAGCCAGGAGACCCAGTACTTC.

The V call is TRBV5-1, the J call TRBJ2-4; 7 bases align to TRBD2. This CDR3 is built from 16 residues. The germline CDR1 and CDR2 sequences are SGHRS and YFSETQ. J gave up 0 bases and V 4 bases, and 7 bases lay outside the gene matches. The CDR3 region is CASSLGGGLAKNIQYF. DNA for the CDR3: TGCGCCAGCAGCCTTGGGGGGGGACTAGCCAAAAACATTCAGTACTTC.

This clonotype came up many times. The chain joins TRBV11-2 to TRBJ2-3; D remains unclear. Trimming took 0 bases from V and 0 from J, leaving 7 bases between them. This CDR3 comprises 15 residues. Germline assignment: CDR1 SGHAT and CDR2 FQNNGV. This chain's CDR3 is CASSLERLSTDTQYF. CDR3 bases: TGTGCCAGCAGCTTAGAACGGCTAAGCACAGATACGCAGTATTTT.

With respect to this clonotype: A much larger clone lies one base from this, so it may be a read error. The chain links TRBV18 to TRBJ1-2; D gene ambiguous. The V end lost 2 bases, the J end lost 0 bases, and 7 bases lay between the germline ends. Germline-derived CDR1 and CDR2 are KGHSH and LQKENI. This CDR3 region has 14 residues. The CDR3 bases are TGTGCCAGCTCACCAGGGCATACTAACTATGGCTACACCTTC. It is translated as CASSPGHTNYGYTF.

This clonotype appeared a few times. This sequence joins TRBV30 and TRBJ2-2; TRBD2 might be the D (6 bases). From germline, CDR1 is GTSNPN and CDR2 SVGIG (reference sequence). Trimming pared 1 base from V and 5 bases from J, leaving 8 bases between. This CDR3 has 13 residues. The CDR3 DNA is TGTGCCTGGAGTGGAAGCGGGACCGGGGAGCTGTTTTTT. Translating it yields CAWSGSGTGELFF.

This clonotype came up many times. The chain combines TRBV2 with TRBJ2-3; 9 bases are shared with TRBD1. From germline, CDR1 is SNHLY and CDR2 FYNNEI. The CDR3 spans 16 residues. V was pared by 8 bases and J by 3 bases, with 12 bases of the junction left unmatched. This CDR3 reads CASLKGTGGMTDTQYF. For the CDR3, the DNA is TGTGCCAGCCTCAAAGGAACAGGGGGCATGACAGATACGCAGTATTTT.

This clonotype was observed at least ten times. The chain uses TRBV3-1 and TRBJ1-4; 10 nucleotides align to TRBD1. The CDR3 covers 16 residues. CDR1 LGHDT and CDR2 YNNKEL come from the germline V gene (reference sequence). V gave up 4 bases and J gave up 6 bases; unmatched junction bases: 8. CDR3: CASSPQFGTGDEKLFF. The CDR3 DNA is TGTGCCAGCAGCCCACAGTTCGGGACAGGGGATGAAAAACTGTTTTTT.

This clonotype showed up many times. The CDR3 here is CASSLRGQGINEQFF. The CDR3 nucleotides are TGTGCCAGCAGCCTTCGAGGACAGGGGATCAATGAGCAGTTCTTC. The V and J genes are TRBV3-1 and TRBJ2-1; 9 bases line up with TRBD1. The CDR3 has 15 amino acids. From germline, CDR1 is LGHDT and CDR2 YNNKEL (reference sequence). V lost 4 bases to trimming and J lost 6 bases; unmatched junction nucleotides: 7.

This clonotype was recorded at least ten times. The CDR3 DNA sequence: TGCAGTGCTCCCGGGACGGCTACCTATGGCTACACCTTC. It yields the protein CSAPGTATYGYTF. The chain links TRBV20-1 to TRBJ1-2; weak D call: TRBD1 (5 bases). The CDR3 sequence is 13 residues long. Germline CDR1 reads DFQATT; CDR2 reads SNEGSKA (reference sequence). The germline V and J ends were trimmed by 5 bases and 4 bases, with 14 bases remaining between them.

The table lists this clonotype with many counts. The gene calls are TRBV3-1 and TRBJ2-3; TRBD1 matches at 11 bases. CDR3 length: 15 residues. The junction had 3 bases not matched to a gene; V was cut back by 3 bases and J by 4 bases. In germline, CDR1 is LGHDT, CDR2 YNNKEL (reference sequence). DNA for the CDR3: TGTGCCAGCAGCCACCCGGGACAGGGGGCAGATACGCAGTATTTT. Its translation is CASSHPGQGADTQYF.

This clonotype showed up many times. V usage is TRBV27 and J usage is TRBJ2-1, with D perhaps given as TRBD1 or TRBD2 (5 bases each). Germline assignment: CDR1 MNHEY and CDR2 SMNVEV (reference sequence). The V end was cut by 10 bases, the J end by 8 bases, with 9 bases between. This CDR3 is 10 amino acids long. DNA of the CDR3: TGTGCCAATCGGGACGATGAGCAGTTCTTC. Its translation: CANRDDEQFF.

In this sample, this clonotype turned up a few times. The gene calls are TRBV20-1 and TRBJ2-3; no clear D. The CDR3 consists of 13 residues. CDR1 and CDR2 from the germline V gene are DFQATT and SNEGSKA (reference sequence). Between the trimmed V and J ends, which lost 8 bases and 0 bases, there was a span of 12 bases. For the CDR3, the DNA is TGCAGTCCTGACGGGCTTAGCACAGATACGCAGTATTTT. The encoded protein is CSPDGLSTDTQYF.

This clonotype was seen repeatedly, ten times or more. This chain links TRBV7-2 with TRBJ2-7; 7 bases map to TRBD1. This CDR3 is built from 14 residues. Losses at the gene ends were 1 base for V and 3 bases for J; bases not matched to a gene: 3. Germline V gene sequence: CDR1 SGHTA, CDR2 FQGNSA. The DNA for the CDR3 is TGTGCCAGCAGCTTAGTGACAGGGCTCTACGAGCAGTACTTC. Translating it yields CASSLVTGLYEQYF.

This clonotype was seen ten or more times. CDR3: CSARPRENEQYF. DNA of the CDR3: TGCAGTGCTCGGCCCAGGGAAAACGAGCAGTACTTC. The chain has TRBV20-1 and TRBJ2-7, with TRBD1 as a possible D gene (5 bases). Trimming removed 5 bases at V and 5 bases at J, with 13 bases between. The CDR3 length is 12 residues. The germline CDR1 and CDR2 sequences are DFQATT and SNEGSKA (reference sequence).

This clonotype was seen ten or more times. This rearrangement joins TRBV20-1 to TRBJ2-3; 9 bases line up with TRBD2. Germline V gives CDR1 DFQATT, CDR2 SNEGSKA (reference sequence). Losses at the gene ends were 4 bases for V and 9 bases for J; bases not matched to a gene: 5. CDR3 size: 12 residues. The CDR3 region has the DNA TGCAGTGCTACTAGCGGGGAGGGAACGCAGTATTTT. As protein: CSATSGEGTQYF.

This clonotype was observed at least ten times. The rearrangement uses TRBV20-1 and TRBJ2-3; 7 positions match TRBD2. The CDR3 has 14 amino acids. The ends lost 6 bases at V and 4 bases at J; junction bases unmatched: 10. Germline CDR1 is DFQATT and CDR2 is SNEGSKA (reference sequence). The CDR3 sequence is CSAAAGEQADTQYF. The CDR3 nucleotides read TGCAGTGCGGCGGCGGGGGAGCAGGCAGATACGCAGTATTTT.

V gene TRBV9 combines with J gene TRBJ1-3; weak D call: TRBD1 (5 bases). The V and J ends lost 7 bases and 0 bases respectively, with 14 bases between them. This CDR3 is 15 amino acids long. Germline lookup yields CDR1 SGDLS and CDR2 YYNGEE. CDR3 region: CASCARGGSGNTIYF. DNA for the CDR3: TGTGCCAGCTGCGCGAGGGGAGGCTCTGGAAACACCATATATTTT.

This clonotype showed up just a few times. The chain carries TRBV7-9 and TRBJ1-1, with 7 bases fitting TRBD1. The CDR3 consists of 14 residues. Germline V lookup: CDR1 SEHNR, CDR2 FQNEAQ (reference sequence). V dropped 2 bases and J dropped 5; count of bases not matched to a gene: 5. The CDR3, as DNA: TGTGCCAGCAGCTTATTGAGGGGGCCAACTGAAGCTTTCTTT. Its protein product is CASSLLRGPTEAFF.

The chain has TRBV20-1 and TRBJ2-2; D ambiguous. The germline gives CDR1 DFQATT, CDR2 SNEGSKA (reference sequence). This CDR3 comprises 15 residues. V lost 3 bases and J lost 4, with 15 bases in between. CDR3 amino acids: CSARNGSIFTGELFF. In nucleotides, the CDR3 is TGCAGTGCTAGGAACGGGTCTATTTTCACCGGGGAGCTGTTTTTT.

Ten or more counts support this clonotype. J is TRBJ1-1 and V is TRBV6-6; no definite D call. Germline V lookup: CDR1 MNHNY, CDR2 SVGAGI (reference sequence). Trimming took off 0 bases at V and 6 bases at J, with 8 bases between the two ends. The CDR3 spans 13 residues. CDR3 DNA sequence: TGTGCCAGCAGTTACTCCGAATACGCTGAAGCTTTCTTT. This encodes CASSYSEYAEAFF.

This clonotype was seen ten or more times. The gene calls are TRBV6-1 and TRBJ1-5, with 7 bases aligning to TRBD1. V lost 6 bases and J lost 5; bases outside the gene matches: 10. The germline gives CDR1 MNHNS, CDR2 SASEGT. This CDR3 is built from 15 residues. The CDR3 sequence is CASSPRDSIHQPQHF. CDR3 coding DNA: TGTGCCAGCAGCCCTAGGGACAGCATACATCAGCCCCAGCATTTT.

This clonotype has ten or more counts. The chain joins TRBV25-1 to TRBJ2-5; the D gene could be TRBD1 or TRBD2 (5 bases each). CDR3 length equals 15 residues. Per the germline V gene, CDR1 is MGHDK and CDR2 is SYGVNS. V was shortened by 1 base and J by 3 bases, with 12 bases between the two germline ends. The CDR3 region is CASSELGTTEETQYF. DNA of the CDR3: TGTGCCAGCAGTGAATTGGGGACGACGGAAGAGACCCAGTACTTC.

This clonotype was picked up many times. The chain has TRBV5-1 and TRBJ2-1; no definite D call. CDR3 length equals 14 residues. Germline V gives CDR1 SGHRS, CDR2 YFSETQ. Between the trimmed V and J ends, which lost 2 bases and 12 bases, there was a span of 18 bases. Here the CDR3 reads CASSLISQQSAQFF. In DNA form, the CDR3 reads TGCGCCAGCAGCTTAATTTCCCAGCAGTCTGCGCAGTTCTTC. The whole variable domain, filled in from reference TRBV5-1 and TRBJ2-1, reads KAGVTQTPRYLIKTRGQQVTLSCSPISGHRSVSWYQQTPGQGLQFLFEYFSETQRNKGNFPGRFSGRQFSNSRSEMNVSTLELGDSALYLCASSLISQQSAQFFGPGTRLTVL.

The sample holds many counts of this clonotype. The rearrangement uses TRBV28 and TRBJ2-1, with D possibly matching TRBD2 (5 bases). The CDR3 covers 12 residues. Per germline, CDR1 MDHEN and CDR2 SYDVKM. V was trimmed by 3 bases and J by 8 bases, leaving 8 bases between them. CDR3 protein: CASSFDGDEQFF. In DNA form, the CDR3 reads TGTGCCAGCAGTTTTGACGGGGATGAGCAGTTCTTC. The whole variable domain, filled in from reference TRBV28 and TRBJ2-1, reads DVKVTQSSRYLVKRTGEKVFLECVQDMDHENMFWYRQDPGLGLRLIYFSYDVKMKEKGDIPEGYSVSREKKERFSLILESASTNQTSMYLCASSFDGDEQFFGPGTRLTVL.

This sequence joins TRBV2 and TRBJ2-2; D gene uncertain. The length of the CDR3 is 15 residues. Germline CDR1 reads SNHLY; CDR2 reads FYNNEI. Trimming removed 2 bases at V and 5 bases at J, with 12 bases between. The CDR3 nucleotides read TGTGCCAGCAGTGAAAGTCATGGGGATACCGGGGAGCTGTTTTTT. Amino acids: CASSESHGDTGELFF.

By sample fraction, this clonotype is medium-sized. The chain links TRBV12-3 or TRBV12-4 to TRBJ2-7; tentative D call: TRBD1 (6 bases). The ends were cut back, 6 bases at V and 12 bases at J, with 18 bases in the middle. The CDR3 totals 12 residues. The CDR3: CASRPDRPVLYF. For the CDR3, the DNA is TGTGCCAGCAGACCCGACAGGCCTGTCTTGTACTTC.

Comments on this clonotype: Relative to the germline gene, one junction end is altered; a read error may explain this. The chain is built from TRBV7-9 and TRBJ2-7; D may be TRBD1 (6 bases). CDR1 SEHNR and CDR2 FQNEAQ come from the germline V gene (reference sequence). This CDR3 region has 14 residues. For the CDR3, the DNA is TGTGCCAGCACCTTAAACAGGGAAGGCTACGAGCAGTACTTC. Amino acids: CASTLNREGYEQYF.

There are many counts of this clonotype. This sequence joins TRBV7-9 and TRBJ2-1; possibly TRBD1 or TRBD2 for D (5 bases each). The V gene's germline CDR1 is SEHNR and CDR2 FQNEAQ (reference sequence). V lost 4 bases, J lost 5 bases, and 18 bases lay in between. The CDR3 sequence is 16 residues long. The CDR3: CASSSPGRTVNNEQFF. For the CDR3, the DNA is TGTGCCAGCAGCTCCCCGGGACGTACTGTAAACAATGAGCAGTTCTTC.